The 8 T cell receptor beta chains in this list originate from one sample, sequenced in a study of T-cell memory formation after mild COVID-19. TCRdb analysed the 5' RACE reads with MiXCR anew, one entry per CDR3 protein. In the table there are more than 15,000 distinct CDR3 sequences, approximately 23% of which are singletons. The source material was PBMCs or a T cell subset sorted from them (not recorded which). The origin of the receptors is a man between 18 and 35 years old who had mild COVID-19 (a few samples of this study predate the infection). Cell type and time point are not known.

This clonotype was recorded a few times. This chain connects TRBV7-6 to TRBJ2-6; TRBD1 matches at 7 bases. The CDR3 sequence is 16 residues long. Germline CDR1 reads SGHVS; CDR2 reads FNYEAQ. V shed 5 bases and J 0 bases; nucleotides not matched to a gene: 4. The CDR3 spells CASSPEGASGANVLTF. CDR3 nucleotides: TGTGCCAGCAGCCCTGAGGGGGCCTCTGGGGCCAACGTCCTGACTTTC.

This clonotype was counted ten times or more. The V and J genes are TRBV6-5 and TRBJ1-1; D is undetermined. The V and J ends lost 5 bases and 1 base respectively, with 8 bases between them. The germline gives CDR1 MNHEY, CDR2 SVGAGI. The CDR3 sequence is 13 residues long. This chain's CDR3 is CASSTLPNTEAFF. DNA of the CDR3: TGTGCCAGCAGTACATTACCGAACACTGAAGCTTTCTTT.

The chain has TRBV13 and TRBJ1-2; perhaps TRBD1 as D (6 bases). CDR1 and CDR2 from the germline V gene are PRHDT and FYEKMQ (reference sequence). V shed 1 base and J shed 0 bases, with 9 bases lying between them. The CDR3 sequence is 15 residues long. The CDR3 DNA is TGTGCCAGCAGCTTAGCAGGGGTTCCTAACTATGGCTACACCTTC. It translates to CASSLAGVPNYGYTF.

This clonotype has a count of ten or more. The chain joins TRBV6-2 or TRBV6-3 to TRBJ2-3; the D gene is possibly TRBD2 (7 bases). Trimming took off 2 bases at V and 2 bases at J, with 20 bases between the two ends. Germline assignment: CDR1 MNHEY and CDR2 SVGEGT. The CDR3 extends over 18 amino acids. The CDR3 DNA sequence: TGTGCCAGCAGTTACGGCGTTTCGCGGGGGCTTGACACAGATACGCAGTATTTT. It yields the protein CASSYGVSRGLDTDTQYF.

The sample holds many counts of this clonotype. This chain uses TRBV5-1 with TRBJ2-1, with TRBD1 matching 8 bases. Looked up from germline, CDR1 is SGHRS and CDR2 is YFSETQ. This CDR3 is built from 14 residues. V was clipped by 4 bases and J by 10 bases; unmatched bases: 10. The CDR3 sequence: CASSQDRDGGEQFF. The CDR3 DNA follows: TGCGCCAGCAGCCAGGACAGGGATGGCGGCGAGCAGTTCTTC.

This clonotype has ten or more counts. This rearrangement joins TRBV12-5 to TRBJ1-2; D is uncertain. From germline, CDR1 is LGHNT and CDR2 FRNRAP. This CDR3 contains 14 residues. V was cut by 0 bases and J by 3 bases, with 8 bases left in between. The chain's CDR3 is CASGLVKEDYGYTF. CDR3 DNA: TGTGCTAGTGGTTTGGTAAAGGAAGACTATGGCTACACCTTC. The variable domain in full, with the rest retrieved from reference TRBV12-5 and TRBJ1-2, is DARVTQTPRHKVTEMGQEVTMRCQPILGHNTVFWYRQTMMQGLELLAYFRNRAPLDDSGMPKDRFSAEMPDATLATLKIQPSEPRDSAVYFCASGLVKEDYGYTFGSGTRLTVV.

This clonotype was detected many times. This chain uses TRBV20-1 with TRBJ2-1, with 8 nucleotides matching TRBD2. V lost 5 bases and J lost 7; bases outside the gene matches: 7. Germline V gene data show CDR1 as DFQATT and CDR2 as SNEGSKA (reference sequence). The CDR3 has 13 residues. CDR3 protein: CSAWGTRANEQFF. CDR3 nucleotides: TGCAGTGCTTGGGGGACTAGGGCTAATGAGCAGTTCTTC.

This clonotype was observed many times. The V gene is TRBV7-9, the J gene TRBJ1-1; 8 nucleotides align to TRBD1. Germline values: CDR1 SEHNR, CDR2 FQNEAQ (reference sequence). The CDR3 runs 13 residues. Germline trimming cut 3 bases from V and 3 bases from J; bases unmatched to any gene: 0. The CDR3 region is CASSFRGHTEAFF. CDR3 DNA: TGTGCCAGCAGCTTCAGGGGGCACACTGAAGCTTTCTTT.